This T cell receptor beta chain was identified during a study of OX40 agonist ivuxolimab in advanced cancers. CDR3 length: 14 residues. The germline V gene encodes CDR1 SGHAT and CDR2 FQNNGV. V was pared by 4 bases and J by 1 base, with 10 bases between. Libraries were prepared by immunoSEQ multiplex PCR; TCRdb keeps only in-frame clonotypes and omits some of them. The table has 45,000 to 75,000 clones, about four fifths seen once. The source is an adult with an advanced solid tumor such as melanoma, head and neck, liver or kidney cancer. The V gene is TRBV11-2, the J gene TRBJ2-5; possibly TRBD2 for D (5 bases). The source was CD4+ or CD8+ T cells sorted from blood, collected in a trial of the OX40 agonist ivuxolimab. Here the CDR3 DNA reads TGTGCCAGCAGCTCCTCAGGAGGCCAAGAGACCCAGTACTTC. This gives the protein CASSSSGGQETQYF.